The 2 T cell receptor beta chains below all came from one sample that was sequenced in a study of cytomegalovirus exposure and HLA in healthy donors. A multiplex PCR was run with 60 Vbeta primers and 13 Jbeta primers. Clones were read by immunoSEQ multiplex PCR, and TCRdb kept only the in-frame ones, dropping some. The sample consists of 90,000 to 100,000 clones, 70% to 80% of them appearing once. The sample taken for sequencing was PBMCs. Source of these receptors: a female donor in good health and CMV-seronegative.

The rearrangement uses TRBV9 and TRBJ2-5; D is uncertain. The V gene's germline CDR1 is SGDLS and CDR2 YYNGEE. The CDR3 has 13 amino acids. Trimming left V 0 bases short and J 7 bases short, with 10 bases between. CDR3 loop: CASSVGGRATQYF. CDR3 sequence (DNA): TGTGCCAGCAGCGTAGGCGGAAGAGCGACCCAGTACTTC.

The chain couples TRBV28 to TRBJ1-2; D perhaps matches TRBD1 (6 bases). Germline lookup yields CDR1 MDHEN and CDR2 SYDVKM. This CDR3 spans 13 amino acids. Trimming removed 10 bases at V and 0 bases at J, with 12 bases between. Here the CDR3 reads CATTDSANYGYTF. CDR3 DNA: TGTGCCACCACGGACAGCGCTAACTATGGCTACACCTTC.